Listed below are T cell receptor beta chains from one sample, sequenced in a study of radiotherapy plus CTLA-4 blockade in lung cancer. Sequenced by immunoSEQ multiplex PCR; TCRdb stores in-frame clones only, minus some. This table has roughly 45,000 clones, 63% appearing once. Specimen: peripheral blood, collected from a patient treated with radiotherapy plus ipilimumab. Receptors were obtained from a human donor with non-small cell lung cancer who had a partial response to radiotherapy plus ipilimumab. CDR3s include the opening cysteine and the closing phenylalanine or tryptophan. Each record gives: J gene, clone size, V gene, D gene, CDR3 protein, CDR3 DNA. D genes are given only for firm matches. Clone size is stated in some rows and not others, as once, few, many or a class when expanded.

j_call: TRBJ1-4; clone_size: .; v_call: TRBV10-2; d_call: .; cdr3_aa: CASTSDATNEKLFF; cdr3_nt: TGCGCCAGCACCTCAGATGCAACTAATGAAAAACTGTTTTTT
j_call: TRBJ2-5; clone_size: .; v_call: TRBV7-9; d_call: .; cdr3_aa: CASSLNGPQETQYF; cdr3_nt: TGTGCCAGCAGCTTAAATGGCCCTCAAGAGACCCAGTACTTC
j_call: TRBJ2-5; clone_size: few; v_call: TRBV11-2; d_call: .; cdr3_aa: CASSSSFQGYQETQYF; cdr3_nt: TGTGCCAGCAGCTCATCGTTCCAGGGATACCAAGAGACCCAGTACTTC
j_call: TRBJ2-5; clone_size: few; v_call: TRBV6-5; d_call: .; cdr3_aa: CASRKVGGEETQYF; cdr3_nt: TGTGCCAGCAGGAAGGTTGGCGGGGAAGAGACCCAGTACTTC
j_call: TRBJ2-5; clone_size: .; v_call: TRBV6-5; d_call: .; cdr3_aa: CASSRLGRGKETQYF; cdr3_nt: TGTGCCAGCAGTAGATTAGGACGGGGAAAAGAGACCCAGTACTTC
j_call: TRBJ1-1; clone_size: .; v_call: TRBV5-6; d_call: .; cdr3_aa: CASSPFRGGTEAFF; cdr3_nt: TGTGCCAGCAGCCCTTTCAGGGGTGGCACTGAAGCTTTCTTT
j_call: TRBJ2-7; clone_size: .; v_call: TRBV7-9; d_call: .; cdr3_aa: CASSLGGLEQYF; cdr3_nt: TGTGCCAGCAGCTTGGGTGGACTCGAGCAGTACTTC
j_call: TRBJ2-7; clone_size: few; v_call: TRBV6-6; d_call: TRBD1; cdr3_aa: CASSYRDRGSEQYF; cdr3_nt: TGTGCCAGCAGTTACCGGGACAGGGGAAGCGAGCAGTACTTC
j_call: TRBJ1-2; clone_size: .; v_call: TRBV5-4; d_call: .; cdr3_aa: CASSHSKGDGGYTF; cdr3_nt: TGTGCCAGCAGCCATTCCAAAGGAGACGGTGGCTACACCTTC
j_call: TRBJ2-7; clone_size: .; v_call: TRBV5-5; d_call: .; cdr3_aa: CASTDLRGRSSYEQYF; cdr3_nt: TGTGCCAGCACCGACCTCCGAGGCCGGAGCTCCTACGAGCAGTACTTC
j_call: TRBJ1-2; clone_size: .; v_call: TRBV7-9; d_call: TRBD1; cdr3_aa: CASSITGTGSGYTF; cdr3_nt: TGTGCCAGCAGCATAACCGGGACAGGGAGTGGCTACACCTTC
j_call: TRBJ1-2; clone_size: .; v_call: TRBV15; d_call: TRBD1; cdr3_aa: CATSTPETGGTYGYTF; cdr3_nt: TGTGCCACCAGCACCCCCGAGACAGGGGGCACCTATGGCTACACCTTC
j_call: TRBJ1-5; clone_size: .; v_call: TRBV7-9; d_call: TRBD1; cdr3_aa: CASSSQGGGLAQHF; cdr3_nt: TGTGCCAGCAGCTCACAGGGGGGCGGATTGGCCCAGCATTTT
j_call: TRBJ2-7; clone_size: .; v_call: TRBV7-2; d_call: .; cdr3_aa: CASSLGRGVPYEQYF; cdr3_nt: TGTGCCAGCAGCTTAGGTCGGGGAGTTCCCTACGAGCAGTACTTC
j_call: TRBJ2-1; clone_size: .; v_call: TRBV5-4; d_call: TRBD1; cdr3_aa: CASSQRQGAYNEQFF; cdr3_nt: TGTGCCAGCAGCCAAAGACAGGGAGCCTACAATGAGCAGTTCTTC
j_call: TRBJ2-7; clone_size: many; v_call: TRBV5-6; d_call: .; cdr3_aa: CASNRRAGTYEQYF; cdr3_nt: TGTGCCAGCAACCGTCGGGCGGGAACCTACGAGCAGTACTTC
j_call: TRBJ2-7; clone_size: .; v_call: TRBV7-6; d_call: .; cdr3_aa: CASRRLPDSQGSYEQYF; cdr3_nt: TGTGCCAGCAGAAGGCTCCCGGACTCACAGGGATCCTACGAGCAGTACTTC